Included here is one T cell receptor (beta chain) sequence, with context. Its binding antigen is unknown. No base-level quality is on record; no much larger clone is a single base apart. The data belong to a study of blood T cells in healthy people across ages (dated by TCRdb to between 2015 and 2017). For the wider study: In model experiments, roughly one uniquely barcoded TCR beta cDNA molecule per two T cells was captured by template switching. Age-related changes in TCR beta repertoire diversity were measured in the study by deep sequencing normalized with unique cDNA molecular identifiers. Four age groups were formed from the donors: young (average approximately 16 years), middle-aged (around 37), aged (about 62) and long-lived (more than 75). Two additional independent replicas of 1 million unique cDNA reads from the same blood draw were analyzed for two donors (one aged 18 to 30 and one aged 80 or older).

Deletion took 4 bases off V and 3 bases off J, with a span of 13 bases between the germline ends. The CDR3 measures 14 amino acids from cysteine to phenylalanine. Of all the DNA, just the CDR3 is kept, 42 bases in frame from base 1. From a lookup of the germline V gene, CDR1 and CDR2 are SGHRS and YFSETQ. The research as a whole found: Donor CMV infection status was unknown, potentially confounding age-related changes in expanded clonotypes. Total diversity estimates from one million sequenced T cells were considered lower bounds and underestimates. As age increased, observed TCR beta diversity per million T cells dropped in a roughly linear way, and a significant reduction was already evident by age about 36. A strong correlation was found between observed TCR beta diversity and the percentage of naive T cells measured by flow cytometry. Because profiling used bulk unsorted PBMCs, naive and antigen-experienced compartments could not be compared conclusively. The long-lived group showed more naive CD4+ T cells, fewer expanded clones and increased TCR diversity than the aged group, suggesting age selection.

Systemically healthy Caucasian individuals from Russia, some 36 in total and aged roughly 6 to 100 years, were included as donors. Each donor gave about 9.2 milliliters of peripheral blood, drawn into EDTA-treated Vacutainer tubes. PBMCs were isolated by Ficoll-Paque density-gradient centrifugation, with at least 6 million obtained per sample. Total RNA, at least 6 micrograms per sample, was extracted from PBMCs with Trizol reagent. Naive CD45RAhigh/CD27high T cell percentages were measured by flow cytometry on a PBMC aliquot from every donor. Library preparation employed 5' RACE. Sequencer: Illumina HiSeq 2500. A second about 7 to 12 cycle PCR used a sample-barcoded 5' primer and a J-beta primer mix. A unique molecular identifier was introduced onto each TCR beta cDNA molecule by a template-switch 5' adaptor carrying 12 random nucleotides. Each sample yielded at least 2.5 million CDR3-containing paired-end reads. All of the RNA was converted into first-strand cDNA using the Mint cDNA synthesis kit, with a TRBC-specific oligonucleotide serving as the primer. Following uracil-DNA glycosylase treatment, all cDNA underwent a first 18-cycle PCR with the universal primers M1SS and BC2_uni_R. In the authors' own workflow: For normalization, 1 million high-quality reads, each with a distinct molecular identifier, were randomly selected from each sample. Reads with shared molecular identifiers were discarded instead of being binned into consensus sequences. MiTCR, set to a Q25 quality threshold and the strictest error-elimination algorithm, was used for CDR3 identification, clonotype clustering and error correction. A nonparametric unseen species model using Euler transformation provided a lower-bound estimate of total TCR beta diversity. The public reads were run again by TCRdb, first through fastp at Q25 and then through MiXCR, and only productive beta chains were kept. Entries that share a CDR3 protein sequence are merged under the most common genes and DNA. The V and J calls were not made by the authors but by TCRdb's processing. The sample table contains around 780,000 distinct CDR3 sequences; only one count was recorded for around a quarter of them. The ten largest account for under 3% of the sample.

The same data also went into a second study, on T cells of mothers and their children. The other study reports the following: Donors were nine systemically healthy Caucasian individuals: three mothers and their six children. cDNA synthesis used all of the extracted RNA, with roughly 1.6 ug of RNA in each 15 ul reaction. In the second PCR, the M1S primer introduced both the sample barcodes and 2-4 random nucleotides. More than 8.5 million TCR beta CDR3 reads were obtained from each mother, and approximately 3 million reads were obtained from each child. Thymic selection similarly shapes TCR recombination output in related and unrelated pairs, with minor effect from inherited differences. Normalized repertoire overlap in related mother-child pairs was always slightly higher than in unrelated mother-child pairs, but the difference was never significant. With a sensitivity of approximately 100 clones per million clonotypes, no persistent microchimeric T cell clones were detected. In the study, deep NGS was used to compare the TCR beta repertoires of mothers and children, and features distinguishing related mother-child pairs from unrelated individuals were sought. Mothers averaged roughly 36 +/- 4 years of age and children averaged around 11 +/- 4 years. After adapters were ligated using NEBNext reagents, the libraries underwent 100+100 nt paired-end sequencing on an Illumina HiSeq 2000. To prevent cross-contamination, the mother and child libraries were prepared a month apart and were sequenced in separate runs. For each donor, between about 450,000 and 2,300,000 distinct TCR beta clonotypes were identified. Naive TCR beta clonotypes were estimated from low-frequency clonotypes matched to each donor's FACS-determined naive share, without sorting.

The rearranged segments are TRBV5-1 and TRBJ2-5, with the D call perhaps TRBD1 or TRBD2, as 5 bases match in each case. Sequencing was carried out using blood. The clonotype was recovered from a boy younger than 18 in good health. This receptor has the CDR3 CASSDQRDEETQYF. The nucleotides read TGCGCCAGCAGCGATCAAAGGGACGAAGAGACCCAGTACTTC.